Below are 9 T cell receptor beta chains sequenced from a single sample in a study of T cell repertoires in cytomegalovirus infection. TCRdb fed the reads into MiXCR, producing one record per CDR3 protein. Of about 180,000 distinct CDR3 sequences listed, around an eighth are singletons. Material for sequencing was PBMCs. Receptors were obtained from a human donor in good health (CMV status not recorded). Some clones in this sample may be carry-over from other donors' samples.

In this sample, this clonotype turned up many times. The chain joins TRBV7-2 to TRBJ1-2; TRBD1 matches 8 bases. V lost 4 bases to trimming and J lost 2 bases; unmatched junction nucleotides: 9. This CDR3 contains 16 residues. Per the germline V gene, CDR1 is SGHTA and CDR2 is FQGNSA. The DNA for the CDR3 is TGTGCCAGCAGCTCAGGGGGCACAGGGTCCAACTATGGCTACACCTTC. As protein: CASSSGGTGSNYGYTF.

The rearrangement links TRBV18 to TRBJ2-3; no reliable D call. The ends were cut back, 6 bases at V and 4 bases at J, with 5 bases in the middle. The germline V gene encodes CDR1 KGHSH and CDR2 LQKENI. This CDR3 region has 11 residues. In DNA, the CDR3 is TGTGCCAGCTCTACCCCAGATACGCAGTATTTT. Translating it yields CASSTPDTQYF.

In its sample, this clonotype was seen many times. CDR3 nucleotides: TGTGCCAGCAGCTTGACGGGAGGGTACAATGAGCAGTTCTTC. Its protein product is CASSLTGGYNEQFF. The rearrangement uses TRBV7-2 and TRBJ2-1; 8 bases line up with TRBD2. CDR3 length: 14 residues. V dropped 3 bases and J dropped 4; count of bases not matched to a gene: 2. The germline gives CDR1 SGHTA, CDR2 FQGNSA.

This clonotype came up many times. V gene TRBV7-9 combines with J gene TRBJ1-4; D might be TRBD1 (5 bases). This CDR3 comprises 14 residues. The V gene lost 7 bases and the J gene lost 4 bases, with 13 bases spanning the gap. Per the germline V gene, CDR1 is SEHNR and CDR2 is FQNEAQ (reference sequence). Here the CDR3 reads CASTLQGYNEKLFF. The CDR3 DNA sequence: TGTGCCAGCACCCTCCAGGGTTATAATGAAAAACTGTTTTTT.

V is TRBV7-9 and J is TRBJ2-5; TRBD2 matches at 11 bases. V dropped 5 bases and J dropped 1; count of bases not matched to a gene: 6. CDR1 and CDR2 (germline): SEHNR, FQNEAQ (reference sequence). The CDR3 loop spans 16 amino acids. The CDR3 DNA reads as TGTGCCAGCAGCAAGACGACTAGCGGGACCCAAGAGACCCAGTACTTC. Protein product: CASSKTTSGTQETQYF.

V and J are TRBV5-4 and TRBJ2-2; D ambiguous. Germline V gene sequence: CDR1 SGHNT, CDR2 YYREEE (reference sequence). CDR3 length: 12 residues. V shed 9 bases and J shed 3 bases, with 9 bases lying between them. The CDR3 bases are TGTGCCACCACAGTTTACACCGGGGAGCTGTTTTTT. Protein product: CATTVYTGELFF.

V gene TRBV28 combines with J gene TRBJ2-7; tentatively, D is TRBD2 (6 bases). V was clipped by 4 bases and J by 6 bases, with 25 bases between them. The germline CDR1 and CDR2 sequences are MDHEN and SYDVKM. The CDR3 loop spans 17 amino acids. In DNA, the CDR3 is TGTGCCAGCAGTTCTCTTCGGAAATCAGGGCTGGGGGGCGAGCAGTACTTC. It is translated as CASSSLRKSGLGGEQYF.

This clonotype was seen a few times. The V call is TRBV29-1, the J call TRBJ2-7; 10 bases fit TRBD1. The V gene end was trimmed by 6 bases and the J gene end by 6 bases; junction bases not matched to a gene: 5. CDR3 length equals 12 residues. Germline V CDR1 and CDR2: SQVTM, ANQGSEA. DNA for the CDR3: TGCAGCGTGGACAGGGGGACTTCCGAGCAGTACTTC. This translates into CSVDRGTSEQYF.

This clonotype was detected only a few times. The V gene is TRBV12-3 or TRBV12-4, the J gene TRBJ2-1; 9 nucleotides line up with TRBD1. After removal of 3 bases from V and 8 bases from J, the junction contained 5 bases not matched to a gene. This CDR3 has 14 residues. The CDR3 region has the DNA TGTGCCAGCAGTTTCAGGGACAGGGAAGATGAGCAGTTCTTC. Translating gives CASSFRDREDEQFF.